Here is one T cell receptor (beta chain) with its context. No cognate antigen has been identified for it. Nothing much larger sits one base from this clone, and base qualities are not available. TCRbeta CDR3 regions were amplified from genomic DNA using the immunoSEQ Assay, a bias-controlled multiplex PCR. The published analysis was carried out like this. The number of nucleated cells in each sample was estimated from the amplification of reference gene primers within the assay. To quantify the absolute abundance of each unique TCRbeta CDR3 rearrangement, sequence reads were collapsed and filtered. For each sample, productive Simpson clonality was calculated as the square root of Simpson's diversity index over productive rearrangements. TCRdb holds this immuneACCESS table with in-frame rearrangements only. Some clones are missing; in checked studies, unresolved V genes explain under half, and the rest has no known cause. The V and J calls and clone size come from that table; D and trimming were worked out from the DNA. In all, the sample holds approximately 250,000 clones, and roughly 91% of those were seen once. Around 0.9% of the sample lies in the top ten.

The data are from a study of blood T cell repertoires in COVID-19 (dated by TCRdb to the early 2020s). In the study overall: The collaborator samples originated in the United States, Italy and Spain and spanned the acute and convalescent phases of COVID-19. Where HLA class I and class II types were available, the types were taken from metadata supplied by the sample provider, not from assay-based typing. The samples were drawn from the first 160 participants of the ongoing ImmuneRACE study and from 1,254 subjects provided by 6 global collaborators. The material from the prospective study consisted of cDNA or gDNA derived from T cells, B-cell-depleted T cells, or PBMCs. Sample metadata almost always included a de-identified subject ID, COVID-19 status, age in years and sex. The repertoires were made available in a free public database intended to serve as a resource for research on the immune response to SARS-CoV-2. Subjects who had been exposed to COVID-19, were actively infected with it, or had recovered from it provided the deeply sampled blood TCRbeta repertoires that made up the dataset.

From a lookup of the germline V gene (reference sequence), CDR1 and CDR2 are MNHEY and SMNVEV. Taken from cysteine to phenylalanine, the CDR3 has 12 residues. Just the 36-base CDR3 DNA is kept, in frame starting at base 1. At one collaborating source in Seattle, patients were enrolled during active infection and were followed longitudinally through the course of disease. Each collaborating institution followed its own protocols to collect whole blood in K2EDTA tubes. For TCRbeta analysis, collaborators shipped samples as frozen whole blood, isolated PBMCs, or DNA extracted from either of those sample types. The research as a whole found: How much clinical and demographic metadata was included differed by source and by participant, and the metadata was provided uncurated.

The sequenced sample was peripheral blood. The chain uses TRBV27 and TRBJ2-7; the D gene is perhaps TRBD2, on 5 matching bases. The source of this sequence is a man aged 25-45 years with COVID-19, enrolled during active disease. The encoded CDR3 is CATRGTLYEQYF. The nucleotide sequence reads TGTGCGACCCGGGGTACCCTCTACGAGCAGTACTTC.